These 19 T cell receptor beta chains originate from one sample sequenced in a study of blood T cell repertoires in COVID-19. This table comes from immunoSEQ multiplex PCR, and its TCRdb copy is limited to in-frame clones, with some not included. The sample contains approximately 260,000 clones, around 87% of which appear only once. Sequenced input: PBMCs or T cells enriched from blood (not recorded which). The receptors were gathered from a woman aged 40 to 49 with acute COVID-19.

This chain connects TRBV6-5 to TRBJ1-1, with D hard to call. Germline V CDR1 and CDR2: MNHEY, SVGAGI. V was trimmed by 2 bases and J by 1 base, leaving 5 bases between them. The CDR3 length is 13 residues. The chain's CDR3 is CASSYNGNTEAFF. The CDR3, as DNA: TGTGCCAGCAGTTACAACGGGAACACTGAAGCTTTCTTT.

This clone was recorded a few times. The chain joins TRBV13 to TRBJ2-2; possibly TRBD2 for D (6 bases). With 6 bases removed from V and 3 bases from J, the gap between germline ends came to 14 bases. The CDR3 has 15 residues. The germline CDR1 and CDR2 sequences are PRHDT and FYEKMQ (reference sequence). DNA of the CDR3: TGTGCCAGCAGAGAGGGACTGATGGACACCGGGGAGCTGTTTTTT. It specifies CASREGLMDTGELFF.

This chain uses TRBV2 with TRBJ2-6, with TRBD1 matching 10 bases. The CDR3 runs to 17 residues. V dropped 8 bases and J dropped 0; count of bases not matched to a gene: 7. Germline lookup yields CDR1 SNHLY and CDR2 FYNNEI. CDR3 sequence (DNA): TGTGCCAGCGGGCGGACAGGGGGACGCTCTGGGGCCAACGTCCTGACTTTC. Amino acids: CASGRTGGRSGANVLTF.

V is TRBV3-1 (or the pseudogene TRBV3-2) and J is TRBJ2-5; 10 positions match TRBD2. V shed 0 bases and J 1 base; nucleotides not matched to a gene: 5. The length of the CDR3 is 17 residues. Germline V gives CDR1 LGHDT, CDR2 YNNKEL (reference sequence). The CDR3 nucleotides are TGTGCCAGCAGCCAAGATTGGGCTAGCGGGAGCCAAGAGACCCAGTACTTC. Residues: CASSQDWASGSQETQYF.

The chain couples TRBV5-1 to TRBJ1-5; TRBD1 aligns across 7 bases. V shed 4 bases and J 3 bases; nucleotides not matched to a gene: 4. Per germline, CDR1 SGHRS and CDR2 YFSETQ. This CDR3 is built from 14 residues. CDR3 coding DNA: TGCGCCAGCAGCCTCGGGACAGTCAATCAGCCCCAGCATTTT. It translates to CASSLGTVNQPQHF.

This rearrangement joins TRBV30 to TRBJ1-2; 7 bases fit TRBD1. Germline V gene lookup returns CDR1 GTSNPN and CDR2 SVGIG (reference sequence). The V segment lost 2 bases and the J segment 5 bases; nucleotides outside the gene matches: 5. The CDR3 has 13 amino acids. In DNA form, the CDR3 reads TGTGCCTGGAGTCTGGGCAGGGGGTATGGCTACACCTTC. Its translation: CAWSLGRGYGYTF.

V gene TRBV11-3 combines with J gene TRBJ2-3, with D possibly TRBD1 on 5 matching bases. The V gene lost 1 base and the J gene lost 2 bases, with 16 bases spanning the gap. The CDR3 is made up of 17 amino acids. In germline, CDR1 is SGHNT, CDR2 YENEEA. The CDR3 spells CASSLGFGRVNTDTQYF. CDR3 DNA: TGTGCCAGCAGCTTAGGGTTTGGCAGGGTAAACACAGATACGCAGTATTTT.

The J gene is TRBJ2-3, the V gene TRBV5-4, with 12 bases identical to TRBD2. This CDR3 contains 16 residues. CDR1 and CDR2 (germline): SGHNT, YYREEE (reference sequence). V lost 5 bases and J lost 5; bases outside the gene matches: 9. This chain's CDR3 is CASRPSGRAVLDTQYF. The CDR3 DNA reads as TGTGCCAGCAGACCTAGCGGGAGGGCCGTCCTAGATACGCAGTATTTT.

This chain uses TRBV2 with TRBJ1-3; D ambiguous. The germline V gene has CDR1 SNHLY and CDR2 FYNNEI. Trimming shortened V by 2 bases and J by 2 bases, and 7 bases separated the two germline ends. CDR3 length equals 14 residues. CDR3 region: CASSESFTGNTIYF. The CDR3 DNA reads as TGTGCCAGCAGTGAATCTTTTACTGGAAACACCATATATTTT.

A note on this clone: Other nucleotide sequences from this sample produce the same CDR3. The chain combines TRBV7-2 with TRBJ1-5; D perhaps matches TRBD1 (5 bases). Germline V lookup: CDR1 SGHTA, CDR2 FQGNSA. The CDR3 consists of 15 residues. The germline V and J ends were trimmed by 1 base and 1 base, with 8 bases remaining between them. The CDR3 protein is CASSLGGGSNQPQHF. The CDR3 DNA sequence: TGTGCCAGCAGCTTAGGGGGGGGAAGCAATCAGCCCCAGCATTTT.

The chain joins TRBV24-1 to TRBJ2-2, with 7 bases that match TRBD1. CDR3 length: 13 amino acids. Germline CDR1 KGHDR, CDR2 SFDVKD. V shed 10 bases and J 2 bases; nucleotides not matched to a gene: 3. CDR3 protein: CATGDRNTGELFF. The CDR3 DNA is TGTGCCACGGGGGACAGAAACACCGGGGAGCTGTTTTTT.

The gene calls are TRBV6-1 and TRBJ1-4; D possibly corresponds to TRBD1 (6 bases). The CDR3 consists of 16 residues. CDR1 is MNHNS, CDR2 SASEGT, per germline. V was trimmed by 4 bases and J by 5 bases, leaving 17 bases between them. The CDR3 loop reads CASSARQETKNEKLFF. In DNA, the CDR3 is TGTGCCAGCAGTGCCCGACAGGAAACCAAAAATGAAAAACTGTTTTTT.

This chain joins TRBV19 and TRBJ2-7; D might be TRBD1 (6 bases). Per germline, CDR1 LNHDA and CDR2 SQIVND (reference sequence). The V end was cut by 1 base, the J end by 1 base, with 17 bases between. The CDR3 consists of 17 residues. This chain's CDR3 is CASSIAPNRDTSYEQYF. CDR3 sequence (DNA): TGTGCCAGTAGTATAGCCCCAAACCGGGACACTTCCTACGAGCAGTACTTC.

In this sample, this clone turned up a few times. J is TRBJ2-1 and V is TRBV15; D perhaps matches TRBD2 (6 bases). CDR3 length: 14 residues. Trimming took off 4 bases at V and 2 bases at J, with 9 bases between the two ends. Germline lookup yields CDR1 LNHNV and CDR2 YYDKDF (reference sequence). CDR3 protein: CATSMRGPYNEQFF. The CDR3 DNA reads TGTGCCACCAGCATGCGGGGCCCCTACAATGAGCAGTTCTTC.

The chain is built from TRBV19 and TRBJ1-5; 7 nucleotides agree with TRBD1. With 4 bases clipped from V and 3 bases from J, the junction kept 6 bases outside the gene matches. Germline loops: CDR1 LNHDA, CDR2 SQIVND (reference sequence). CDR3 length: 15 amino acids. The DNA for the CDR3 is TGTGCCAGTAGTAGATACGGACAGGTCAATCAGCCCCAGCATTTT. Translating it yields CASSRYGQVNQPQHF.

The chain combines TRBV27 with TRBJ1-5, with D perhaps matching TRBD1 (6 bases). The CDR3 spans 15 residues. V was pared by 6 bases and J by 4 bases, with 16 bases between. The germline V gene encodes CDR1 MNHEY and CDR2 SMNVEV (reference sequence). The DNA of the CDR3 is TGTGCCAGCAGCCCTGGGAGGGGGAGGAATCAGCCCCAGCATTTT. Translating gives CASSPGRGRNQPQHF.

The CDR3 sequence: CASSLGGMGDTQYF. DNA for the CDR3: TGTGCCAGCAGCTTAGGAGGGATGGGAGATACGCAGTATTTT. V gene TRBV7-2 combines with J gene TRBJ2-3, with D maybe TRBD2 (5 bases). Between the trimmed V and J ends, which lost 1 base and 5 bases, there was a span of 10 bases. The CDR3 sequence is 14 residues long. The germline CDR1 and CDR2 sequences are SGHTA and FQGNSA.

The chain joins TRBV6-2 or TRBV6-3 to TRBJ1-2, with D possibly matching TRBD1 (5 bases). The V end was cut by 2 bases, the J end by 3 bases, with 13 bases between. In germline, CDR1 is MNHEY, CDR2 SVGEGT. The CDR3 covers 15 residues. The CDR3 protein is CASSYQRGFDYGYTF. The CDR3 DNA reads as TGTGCCAGCAGTTACCAGCGGGGGTTTGACTATGGCTACACCTTC.

The chain recombines TRBV29-1 with TRBJ1-1; 10 nucleotides agree with TRBD1. The CDR3 loop spans 13 amino acids. CDR1 is SQVTM, CDR2 ANQGSEA, per germline. V lost 7 bases to trimming and J lost 4 bases; unmatched junction nucleotides: 6. The CDR3, as DNA: TGCAGCGCCGCGACAGGGGGCGGCACTGAAGCTTTCTTT. Encoded protein: CSAATGGGTEAFF. Full variable domain (outside the CDR3, taken from reference TRBV29-1 and TRBJ1-1): SAVISQKPSRDICQRGTSLTIQCQVDSQVTMMFWYRQQPGQSLTLIATANQGSEATYESGFVIDKFPISRPNLTFSTLTVSNMSPEDSSIYLCSAATGGGTEAFFGQGTRLTVV.